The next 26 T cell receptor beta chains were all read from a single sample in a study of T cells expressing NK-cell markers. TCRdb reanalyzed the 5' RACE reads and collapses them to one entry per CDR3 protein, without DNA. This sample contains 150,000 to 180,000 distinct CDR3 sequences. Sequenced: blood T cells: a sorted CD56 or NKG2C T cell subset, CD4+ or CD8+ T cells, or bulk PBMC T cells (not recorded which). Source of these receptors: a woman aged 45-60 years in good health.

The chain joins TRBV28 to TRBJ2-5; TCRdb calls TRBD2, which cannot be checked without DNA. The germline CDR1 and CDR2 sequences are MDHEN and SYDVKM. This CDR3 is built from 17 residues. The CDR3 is CASSPYGEGPGRETQYF.

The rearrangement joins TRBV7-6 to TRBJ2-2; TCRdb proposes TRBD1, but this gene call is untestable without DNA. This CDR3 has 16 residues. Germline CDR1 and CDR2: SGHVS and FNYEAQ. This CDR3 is CASSLGVDSYTGELFF. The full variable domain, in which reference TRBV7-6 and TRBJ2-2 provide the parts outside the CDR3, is GAGVSQSPRYKVTKRGQDVALRCDPISGHVSLYWYRQALGQGPEFLTYFNYEAQQDKSGLPNDRFSAERPEGSISTLTIQRTEQRDSAMYRCASSLGVDSYTGELFFGEGSRLTVL.

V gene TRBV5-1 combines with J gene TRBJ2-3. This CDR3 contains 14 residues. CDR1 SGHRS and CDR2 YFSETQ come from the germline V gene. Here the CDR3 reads CASSLVPRTDTQYF. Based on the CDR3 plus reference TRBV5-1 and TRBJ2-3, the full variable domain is KAGVTQTPRYLIKTRGQQVTLSCSPISGHRSVSWYQQTPGQGLQFLFEYFSETQRNKGNFPGRFSGRQFSNSRSEMNVSTLELGDSALYLCASSLVPRTDTQYFGPGTRLTVL.

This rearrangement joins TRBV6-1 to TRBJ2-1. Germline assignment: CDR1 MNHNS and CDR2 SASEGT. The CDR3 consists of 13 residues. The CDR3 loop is CASSELEYDEQFF.

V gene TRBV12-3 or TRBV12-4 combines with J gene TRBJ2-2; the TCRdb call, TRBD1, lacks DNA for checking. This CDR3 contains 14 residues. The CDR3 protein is CASSFISPPGELFF.

The CDR3 loop reads CSARDADREDVLTF. The rearrangement uses TRBV20-1 and TRBJ2-6; TCRdb's D gene call, TRBD1, goes unchecked for lack of DNA. Germline V CDR1 and CDR2: DFQATT, SNEGSKA (reference sequence). This CDR3 comprises 14 residues.

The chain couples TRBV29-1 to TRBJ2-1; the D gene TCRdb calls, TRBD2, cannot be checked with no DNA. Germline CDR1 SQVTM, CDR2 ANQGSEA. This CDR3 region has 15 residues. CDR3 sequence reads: CSAPPSASSYNEQFF.

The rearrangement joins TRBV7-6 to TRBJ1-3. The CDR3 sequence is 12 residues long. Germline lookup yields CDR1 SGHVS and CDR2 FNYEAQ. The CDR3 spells CASSWDGNTIYF.

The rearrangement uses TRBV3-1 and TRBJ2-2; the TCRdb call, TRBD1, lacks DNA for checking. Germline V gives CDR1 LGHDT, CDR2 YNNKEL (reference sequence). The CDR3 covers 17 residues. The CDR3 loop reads CASSEIRDRIHIGELFF.

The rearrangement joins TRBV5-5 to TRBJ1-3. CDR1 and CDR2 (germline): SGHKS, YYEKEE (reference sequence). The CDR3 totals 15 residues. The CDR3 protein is CASSLRQSSGNTIYF.

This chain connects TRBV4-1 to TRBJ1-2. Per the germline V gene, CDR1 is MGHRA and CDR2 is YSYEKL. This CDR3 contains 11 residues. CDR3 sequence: CASSQEDGYTF.

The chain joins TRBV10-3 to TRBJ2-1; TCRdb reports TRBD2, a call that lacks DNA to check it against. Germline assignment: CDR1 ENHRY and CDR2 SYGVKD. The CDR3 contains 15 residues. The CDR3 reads CAISEVTSGRNEQFF.

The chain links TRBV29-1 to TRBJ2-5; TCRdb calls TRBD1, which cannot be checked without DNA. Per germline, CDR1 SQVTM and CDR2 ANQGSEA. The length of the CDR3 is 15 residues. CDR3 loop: CSVESEGRGRETQYF.

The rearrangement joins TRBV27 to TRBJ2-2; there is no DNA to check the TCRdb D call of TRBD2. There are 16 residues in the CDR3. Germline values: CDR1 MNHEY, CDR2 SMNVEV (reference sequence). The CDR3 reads CASSLRLAGATGELFF.

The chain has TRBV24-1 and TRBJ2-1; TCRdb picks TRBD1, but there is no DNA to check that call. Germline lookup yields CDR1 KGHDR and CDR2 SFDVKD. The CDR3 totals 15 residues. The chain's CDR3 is CATSDLGQDDNEQFF.

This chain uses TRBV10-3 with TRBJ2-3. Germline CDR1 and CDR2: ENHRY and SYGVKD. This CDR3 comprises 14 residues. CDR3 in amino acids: CAISETHFTDTQYF.

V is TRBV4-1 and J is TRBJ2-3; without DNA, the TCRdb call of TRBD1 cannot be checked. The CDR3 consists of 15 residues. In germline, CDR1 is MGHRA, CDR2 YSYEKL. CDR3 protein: CASSQEEQDGDTQYF.

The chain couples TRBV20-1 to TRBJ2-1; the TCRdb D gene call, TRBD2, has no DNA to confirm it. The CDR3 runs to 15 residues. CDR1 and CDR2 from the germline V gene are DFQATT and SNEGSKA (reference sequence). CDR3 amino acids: CSARDLQRELDEQFF.

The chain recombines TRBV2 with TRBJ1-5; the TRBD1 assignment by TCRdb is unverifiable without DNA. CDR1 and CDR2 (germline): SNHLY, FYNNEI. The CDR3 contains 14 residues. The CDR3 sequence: CASSAGTDYQPQHF.

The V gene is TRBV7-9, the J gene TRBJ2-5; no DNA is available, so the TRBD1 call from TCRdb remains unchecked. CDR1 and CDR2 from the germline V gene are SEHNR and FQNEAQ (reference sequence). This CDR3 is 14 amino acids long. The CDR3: CASRGGRSRETQYF.

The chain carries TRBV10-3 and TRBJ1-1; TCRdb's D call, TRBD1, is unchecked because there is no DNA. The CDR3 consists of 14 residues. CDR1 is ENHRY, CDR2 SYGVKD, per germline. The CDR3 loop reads CAIRDPGQGAGAFF.

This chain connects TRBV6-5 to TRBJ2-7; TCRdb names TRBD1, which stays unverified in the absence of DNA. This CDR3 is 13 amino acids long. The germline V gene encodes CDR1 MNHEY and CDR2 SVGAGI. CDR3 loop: CASSYKGSYEQYF.

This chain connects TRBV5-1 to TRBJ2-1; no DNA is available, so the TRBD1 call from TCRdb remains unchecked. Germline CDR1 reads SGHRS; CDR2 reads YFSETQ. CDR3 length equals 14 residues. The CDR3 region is CASSLRRDYNEQFF. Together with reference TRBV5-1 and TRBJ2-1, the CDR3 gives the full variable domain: KAGVTQTPRYLIKTRGQQVTLSCSPISGHRSVSWYQQTPGQGLQFLFEYFSETQRNKGNFPGRFSGRQFSNSRSEMNVSTLELGDSALYLCASSLRRDYNEQFFGPGTRLTVL.

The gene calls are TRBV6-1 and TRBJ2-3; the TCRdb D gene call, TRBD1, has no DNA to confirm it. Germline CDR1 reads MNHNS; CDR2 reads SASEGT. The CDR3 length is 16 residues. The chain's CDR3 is CASSEVGRGGTDTQYF.

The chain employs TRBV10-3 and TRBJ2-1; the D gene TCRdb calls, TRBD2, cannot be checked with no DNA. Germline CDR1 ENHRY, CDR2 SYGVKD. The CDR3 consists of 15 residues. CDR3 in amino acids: CAITGEEREGREQFF.

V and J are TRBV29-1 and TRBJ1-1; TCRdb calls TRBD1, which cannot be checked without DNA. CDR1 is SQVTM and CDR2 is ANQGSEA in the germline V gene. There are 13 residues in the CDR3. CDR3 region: CSVEVNAGTEAFF.